This TCR beta chain was captured by sequencing in a study of cytomegalovirus exposure and HLA in healthy donors. Findings and caveats of the study: Association of 17,000 or so TCR beta sequences with HLA alleles was found at 0.05 false discovery rate in a later analysis.

PCR involved 60 Vbeta and 13 Jbeta primers. TCRdb's table, derived via immunoSEQ multiplex PCR, lists solely in-frame clones and lacks some. Here the sample spans fewer than 200,000 clones, 70% to 85% being singletons. Per the germline V gene, CDR1 is DFQATT and CDR2 is SNEGSKA (reference sequence). V was clipped by 6 bases and J by 6 bases, with 12 bases between them. The CDR3 sequence is 11 residues long. About this clone: Its target is unknown.

Sequences were obtained from PBMCs. The source is a girl aged 2 to 9 in good health and CMV-seropositive. V is TRBV20-1 and J is TRBJ2-7, with D perhaps matching TRBD2 (6 bases). CDR3 sequence reads: CSAADYSEQYF. CDR3 sequence (DNA): TGCAGTGCCGCGGACTACAGCGAGCAGTACTTC.